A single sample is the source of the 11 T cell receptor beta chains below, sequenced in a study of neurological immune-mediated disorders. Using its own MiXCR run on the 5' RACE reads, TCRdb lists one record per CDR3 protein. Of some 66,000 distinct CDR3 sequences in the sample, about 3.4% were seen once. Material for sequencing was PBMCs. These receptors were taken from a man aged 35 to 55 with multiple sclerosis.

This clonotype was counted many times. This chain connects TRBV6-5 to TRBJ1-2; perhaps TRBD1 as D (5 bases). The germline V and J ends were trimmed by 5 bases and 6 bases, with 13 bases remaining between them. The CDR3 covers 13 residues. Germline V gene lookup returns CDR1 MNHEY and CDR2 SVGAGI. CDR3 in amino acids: CASSITWGNGYTF. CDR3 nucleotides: TGTGCCAGCAGTATTACCTGGGGGAATGGCTACACCTTC.

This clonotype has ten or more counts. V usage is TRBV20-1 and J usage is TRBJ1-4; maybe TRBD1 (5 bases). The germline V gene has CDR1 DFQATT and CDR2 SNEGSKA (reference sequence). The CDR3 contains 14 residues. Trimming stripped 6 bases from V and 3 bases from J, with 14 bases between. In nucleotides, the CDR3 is TGCAGTGCCATCCCTTGGGGGGCTAATGAAAAACTGTTTTTT. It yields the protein CSAIPWGANEKLFF.

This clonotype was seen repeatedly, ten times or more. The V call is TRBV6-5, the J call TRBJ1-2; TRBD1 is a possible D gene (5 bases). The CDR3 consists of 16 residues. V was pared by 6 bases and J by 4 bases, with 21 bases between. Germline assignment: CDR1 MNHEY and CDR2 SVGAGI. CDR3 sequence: CASRPGTLLHTYGYTF. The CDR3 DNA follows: TGTGCCAGCAGGCCCGGGACCCTACTCCACACCTATGGCTACACCTTC.

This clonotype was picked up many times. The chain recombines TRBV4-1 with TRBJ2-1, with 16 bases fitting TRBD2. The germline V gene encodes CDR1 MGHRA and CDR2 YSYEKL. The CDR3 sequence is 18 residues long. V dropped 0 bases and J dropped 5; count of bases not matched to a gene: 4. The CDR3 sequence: CASSQEGTSGGADNEQFF. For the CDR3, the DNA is TGCGCCAGCAGCCAAGAAGGGACTAGCGGGGGGGCGGACAATGAGCAGTTCTTC.

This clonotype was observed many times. Here the CDR3 reads CASSSDRKTYEQYF. In nucleotides, the CDR3 is TGTGCCAGCAGTTCGGACAGGAAAACCTACGAGCAGTACTTC. This chain uses TRBV7-9 with TRBJ2-7; 7 bases fit TRBD1. Trimming cost V 6 bases and J 2 bases; bases outside gene matches: 7. CDR3 length equals 14 residues. In germline, CDR1 is SEHNR, CDR2 FQNEAQ (reference sequence).

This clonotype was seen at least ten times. CDR3: CASSVGDTEAFF. DNA of the CDR3: TGTGCCAGCAGCGTCGGTGACACTGAAGCTTTCTTT. The chain links TRBV7-9 to TRBJ1-1, with D uncertain. V lost 5 bases and J lost 3, with 7 bases in between. Germline loops: CDR1 SEHNR, CDR2 FQNEAQ (reference sequence). This CDR3 spans 12 amino acids.

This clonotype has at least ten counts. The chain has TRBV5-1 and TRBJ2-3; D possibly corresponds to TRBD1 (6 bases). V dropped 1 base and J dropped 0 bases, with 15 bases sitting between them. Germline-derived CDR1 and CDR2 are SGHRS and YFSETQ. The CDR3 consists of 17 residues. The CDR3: CASSLPTGPRSTDTQYF. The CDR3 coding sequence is TGCGCCAGCAGCTTGCCGACAGGTCCTAGGAGCACAGATACGCAGTATTTT.

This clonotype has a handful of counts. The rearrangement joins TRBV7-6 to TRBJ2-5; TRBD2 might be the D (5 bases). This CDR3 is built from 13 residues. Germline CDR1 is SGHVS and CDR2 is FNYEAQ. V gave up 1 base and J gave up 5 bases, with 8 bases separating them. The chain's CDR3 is CASSLGGLETQYF. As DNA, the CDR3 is TGTGCCAGCAGCTTAGGAGGGCTGGAGACCCAGTACTTC.

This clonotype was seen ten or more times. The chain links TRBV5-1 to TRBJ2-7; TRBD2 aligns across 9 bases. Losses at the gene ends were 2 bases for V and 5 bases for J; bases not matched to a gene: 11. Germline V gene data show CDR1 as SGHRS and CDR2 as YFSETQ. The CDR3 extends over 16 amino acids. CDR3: CASSFSSGLAGNEQYF. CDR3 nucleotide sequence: TGCGCCAGCAGCTTCTCTTCGGGGCTAGCGGGAAACGAGCAGTACTTC.

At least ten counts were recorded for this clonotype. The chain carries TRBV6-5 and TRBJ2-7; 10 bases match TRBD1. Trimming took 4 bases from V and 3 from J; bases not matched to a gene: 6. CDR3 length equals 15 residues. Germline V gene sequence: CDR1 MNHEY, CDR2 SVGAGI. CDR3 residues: CASSFPRDRGYEQYF. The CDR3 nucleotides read TGTGCCAGCAGTTTCCCCCGGGACAGGGGCTACGAGCAGTACTTC.

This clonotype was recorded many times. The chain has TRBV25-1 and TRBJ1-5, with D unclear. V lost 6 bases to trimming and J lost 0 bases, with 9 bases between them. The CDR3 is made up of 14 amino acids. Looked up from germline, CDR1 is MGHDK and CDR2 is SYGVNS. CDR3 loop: CASSEGDSNQPQHF. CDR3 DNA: TGTGCCAGCAGCGAAGGAGATAGCAATCAGCCCCAGCATTTT.